The entry below gives a single T cell receptor beta chain sequence along with its context. The record originates from a study of blood T cell repertoires in COVID-19. Trimming cost V 4 bases and J 1 base, with 11 bases left between them. The germline CDR1 and CDR2 sequences are SNHLY and FYNNEI. The CDR3 totals 15 residues. Sequencing used immunoSEQ multiplex PCR; TCRdb keeps in-frame clones, though not all of them. This sample carries 240,000 or so clones, around 90% of them seen once, and the ten largest clones take 6% to 9%. The chain employs TRBV2 and TRBJ1-5; D not resolved. This sequence originates from a woman aged 65 to 85 with active or convalescent COVID-19. The sample comprised peripheral blood. DNA of the CDR3: TGTGCCAGCAGTGCCGGGAGAGCAAGCAATCAGCCCCAGCATTTT. Encoded protein: CASSAGRASNQPQHF.